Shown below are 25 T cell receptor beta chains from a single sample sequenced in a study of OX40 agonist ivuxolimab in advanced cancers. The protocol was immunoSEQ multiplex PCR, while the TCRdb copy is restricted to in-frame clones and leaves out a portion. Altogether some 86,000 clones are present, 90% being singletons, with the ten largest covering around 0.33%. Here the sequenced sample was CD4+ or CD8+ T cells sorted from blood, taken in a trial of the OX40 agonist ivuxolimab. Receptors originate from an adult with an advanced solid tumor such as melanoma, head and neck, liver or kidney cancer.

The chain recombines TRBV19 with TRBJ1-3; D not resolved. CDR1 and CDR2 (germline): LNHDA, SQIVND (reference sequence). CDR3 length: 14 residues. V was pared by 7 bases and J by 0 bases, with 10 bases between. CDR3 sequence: CASNRVTSGNTIYF. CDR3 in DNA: TGTGCCAGTAACCGTGTCACCTCTGGAAACACCATATATTTT.

As DNA, the CDR3 is TGCGCCAGCAGCTTTACAGGGGAGACTGGCGGCTACACCTTC. This sequence encodes CASSFTGETGGYTF. This rearrangement joins TRBV5-1 to TRBJ1-2, with 7 bases identical to TRBD1. This CDR3 spans 14 amino acids. CDR1 and CDR2 (germline): SGHRS, YFSETQ. V was pared by 2 bases and J by 8 bases, with 9 bases of the junction left unmatched.

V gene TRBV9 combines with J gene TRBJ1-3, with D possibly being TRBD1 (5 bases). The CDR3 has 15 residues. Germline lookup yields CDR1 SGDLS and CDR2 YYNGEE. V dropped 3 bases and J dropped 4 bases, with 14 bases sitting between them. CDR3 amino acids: CASSGGGQGGNTIYF. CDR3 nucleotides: TGTGCCAGCAGCGGTGGAGGGCAGGGAGGAAACACCATATATTTT.

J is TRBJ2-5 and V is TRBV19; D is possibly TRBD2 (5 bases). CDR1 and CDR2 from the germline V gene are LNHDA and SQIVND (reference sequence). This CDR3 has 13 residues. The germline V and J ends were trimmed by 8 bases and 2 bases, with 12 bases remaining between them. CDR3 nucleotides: TGTGCCAGTGGCGCGGGTGGGCAAGAGACCCAGTACTTC. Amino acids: CASGAGGQETQYF.

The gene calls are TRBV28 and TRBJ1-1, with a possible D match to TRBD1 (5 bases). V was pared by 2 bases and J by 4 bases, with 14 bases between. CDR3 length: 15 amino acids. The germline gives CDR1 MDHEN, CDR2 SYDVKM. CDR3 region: CASSLTTGLSTEAFF. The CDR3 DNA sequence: TGTGCCAGCAGTTTAACCACAGGACTTAGCACTGAAGCTTTCTTT. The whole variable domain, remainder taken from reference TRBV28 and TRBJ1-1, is DVKVTQSSRYLVKRTGEKVFLECVQDMDHENMFWYRQDPGLGLRLIYFSYDVKMKEKGDIPEGYSVSREKKERFSLILESASTNQTSMYLCASSLTTGLSTEAFFGQGTRLTVV.

The CDR3 coding sequence is TGTGCCAGCAGTACCTCCCGGGACAGGGTAGATGGCTACACCTTC. It codes for CASSTSRDRVDGYTF. The chain employs TRBV28 and TRBJ1-2; 9 bases map to TRBD1. CDR1 MDHEN and CDR2 SYDVKM come from the germline V gene. CDR3 length equals 15 residues. With 5 bases clipped from V and 6 bases from J, the junction kept 10 bases outside the gene matches.

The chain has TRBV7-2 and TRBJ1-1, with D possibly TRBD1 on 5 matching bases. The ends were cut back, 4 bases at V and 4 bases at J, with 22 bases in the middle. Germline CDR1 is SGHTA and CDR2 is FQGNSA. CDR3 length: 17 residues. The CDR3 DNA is TGTGCCAGCAGCTCACAGCCGCTGGGGACGCTGGGCACTGAAGCTTTCTTT. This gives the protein CASSSQPLGTLGTEAFF.

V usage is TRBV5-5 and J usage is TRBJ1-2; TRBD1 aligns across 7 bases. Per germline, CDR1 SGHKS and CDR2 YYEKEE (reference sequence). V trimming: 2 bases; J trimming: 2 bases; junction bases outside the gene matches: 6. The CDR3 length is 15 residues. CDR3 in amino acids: CASSLETGDNYGYTF. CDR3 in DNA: TGTGCCAGCAGCTTAGAAACAGGGGACAACTATGGCTACACCTTC.

The CDR3 coding sequence is TGCAGCTCGGACCGGGGAAACACCATATATTTT. The encoded protein is CSSDRGNTIYF. The chain links TRBV20-1 to TRBJ1-3, with D unclear. This CDR3 spans 11 amino acids. Per germline, CDR1 DFQATT and CDR2 SNEGSKA (reference sequence).

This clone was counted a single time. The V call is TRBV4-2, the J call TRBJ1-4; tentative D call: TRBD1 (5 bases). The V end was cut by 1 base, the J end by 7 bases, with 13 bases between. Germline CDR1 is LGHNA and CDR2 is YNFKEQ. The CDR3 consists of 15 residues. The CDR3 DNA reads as TGTGCCAGCAGCCAAGTTGGCGGGACCGGTGAAAAACTGTTTTTT. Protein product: CASSQVGGTGEKLFF.

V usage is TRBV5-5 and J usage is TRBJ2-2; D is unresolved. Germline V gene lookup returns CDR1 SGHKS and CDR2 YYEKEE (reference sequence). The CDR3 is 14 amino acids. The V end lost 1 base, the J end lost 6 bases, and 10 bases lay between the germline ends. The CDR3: CASSLLVMPGELFF. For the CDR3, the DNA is TGTGCCAGCAGCTTGTTAGTTATGCCCGGGGAGCTGTTTTTT.

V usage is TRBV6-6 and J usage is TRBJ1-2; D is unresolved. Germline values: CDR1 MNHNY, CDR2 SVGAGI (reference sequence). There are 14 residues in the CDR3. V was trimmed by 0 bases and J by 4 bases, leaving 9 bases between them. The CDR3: CASSYSGSGYGYTF. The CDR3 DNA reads TGTGCCAGCAGTTACTCGGGGAGTGGCTATGGCTACACCTTC.

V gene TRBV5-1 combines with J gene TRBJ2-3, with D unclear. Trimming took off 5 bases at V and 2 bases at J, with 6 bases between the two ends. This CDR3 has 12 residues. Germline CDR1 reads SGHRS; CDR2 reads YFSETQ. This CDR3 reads CASRADTDTQYF. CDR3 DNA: TGCGCCAGCAGGGCAGACACAGATACGCAGTATTTT.

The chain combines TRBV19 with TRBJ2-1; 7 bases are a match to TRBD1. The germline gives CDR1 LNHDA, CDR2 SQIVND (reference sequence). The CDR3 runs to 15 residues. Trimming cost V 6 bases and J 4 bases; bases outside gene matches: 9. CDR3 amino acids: CASSDQGQTYNEQFF. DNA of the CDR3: TGTGCCAGTAGCGATCAGGGACAGACTTACAATGAGCAGTTCTTC. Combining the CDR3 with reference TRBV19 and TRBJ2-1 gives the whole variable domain DGGITQSPKYLFRKEGQNVTLSCEQNLNHDAMYWYRQDPGQGLRLIYYSQIVNDFQKGDIAEGYSVSREKKESFPLTVTSAQKNPTAFYLCASSDQGQTYNEQFFGPGTRLTVL.

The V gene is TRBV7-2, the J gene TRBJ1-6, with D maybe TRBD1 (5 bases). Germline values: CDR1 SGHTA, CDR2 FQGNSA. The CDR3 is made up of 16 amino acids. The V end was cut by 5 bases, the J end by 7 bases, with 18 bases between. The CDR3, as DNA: TGTGCCAGCAGCCCCCCCGGGACTCATCAGAATTCACCCCTCCACTTT. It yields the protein CASSPPGTHQNSPLHF.

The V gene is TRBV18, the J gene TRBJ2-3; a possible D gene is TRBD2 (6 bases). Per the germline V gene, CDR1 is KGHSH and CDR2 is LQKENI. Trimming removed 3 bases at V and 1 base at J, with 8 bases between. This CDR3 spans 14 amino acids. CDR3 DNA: TGTGCCAGCTCACCCGGGACTCGCACAGATACGCAGTATTTT. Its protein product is CASSPGTRTDTQYF.

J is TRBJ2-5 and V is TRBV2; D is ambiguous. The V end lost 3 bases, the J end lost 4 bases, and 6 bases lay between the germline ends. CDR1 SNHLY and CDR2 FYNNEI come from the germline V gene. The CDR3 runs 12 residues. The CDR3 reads CASSDLGETQYF. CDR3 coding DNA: TGTGCCAGCAGTGACCTAGGAGAGACCCAGTACTTC.

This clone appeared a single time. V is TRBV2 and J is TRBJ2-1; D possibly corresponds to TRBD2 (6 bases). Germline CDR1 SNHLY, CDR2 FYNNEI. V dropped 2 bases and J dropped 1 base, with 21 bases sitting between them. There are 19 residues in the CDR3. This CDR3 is CASSERVWSGGKSYNEQFF. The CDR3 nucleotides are TGTGCCAGCAGTGAACGGGTTTGGTCTGGGGGGAAATCCTACAATGAGCAGTTCTTC.

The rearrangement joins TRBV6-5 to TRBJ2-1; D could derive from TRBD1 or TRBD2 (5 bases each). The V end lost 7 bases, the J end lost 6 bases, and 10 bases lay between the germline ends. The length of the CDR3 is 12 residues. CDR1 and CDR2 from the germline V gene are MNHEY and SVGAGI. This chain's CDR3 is CASTSGTNEQFF. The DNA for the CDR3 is TGTGCCAGCACTTCCGGGACCAATGAGCAGTTCTTC.

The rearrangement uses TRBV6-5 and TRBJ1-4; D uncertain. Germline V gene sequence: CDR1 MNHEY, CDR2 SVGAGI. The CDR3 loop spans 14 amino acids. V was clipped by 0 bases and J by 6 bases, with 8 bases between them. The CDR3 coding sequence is TGTGCCAGCAGTTACTCTGGAGGGCATGAAAAACTGTTTTTT. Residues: CASSYSGGHEKLFF.

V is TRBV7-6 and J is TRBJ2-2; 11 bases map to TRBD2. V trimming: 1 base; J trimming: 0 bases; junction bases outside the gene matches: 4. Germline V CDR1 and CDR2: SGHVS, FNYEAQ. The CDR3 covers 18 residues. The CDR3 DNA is TGTGCCAGCAGCTTAGGACTAGCGGGGACAGCGAACACCGGGGAGCTGTTTTTT. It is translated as CASSLGLAGTANTGELFF. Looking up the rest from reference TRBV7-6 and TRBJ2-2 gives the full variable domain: GAGVSQSPRYKVTKRGQDVALRCDPISGHVSLYWYRQALGQGPEFLTYFNYEAQQDKSGLPNDRFSAERPEGSISTLTIQRTEQRDSAMYRCASSLGLAGTANTGELFFGEGSRLTVL.

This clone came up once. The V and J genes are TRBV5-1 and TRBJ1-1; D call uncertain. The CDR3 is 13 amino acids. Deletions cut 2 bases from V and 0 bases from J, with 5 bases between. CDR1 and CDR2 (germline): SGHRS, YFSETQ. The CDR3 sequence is CASSLGMNTEAFF. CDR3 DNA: TGCGCCAGCAGCTTAGGGATGAACACTGAAGCTTTCTTT.

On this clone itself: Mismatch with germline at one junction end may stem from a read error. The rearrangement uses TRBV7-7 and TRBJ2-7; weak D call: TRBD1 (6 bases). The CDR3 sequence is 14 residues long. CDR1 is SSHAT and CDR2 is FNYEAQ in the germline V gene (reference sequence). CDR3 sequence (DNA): TGTGCTAGCAGCTTGACAGGCCGTGGAAACGAGCAGTACTTC. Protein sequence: CASSLTGRGNEQYF.

The CDR3 DNA sequence: TGTGCCAGCAGCGTTACTACAGGGTTAGGTGAAAAACTGTTTTTT. It codes for CASSVTTGLGEKLFF. This chain uses TRBV9 with TRBJ1-4; a possible D gene is TRBD1 (6 bases). Trimming took 2 bases from V and 7 from J, leaving 15 bases between them. CDR1 and CDR2 from the germline V gene are SGDLS and YYNGEE. The CDR3 covers 15 residues.

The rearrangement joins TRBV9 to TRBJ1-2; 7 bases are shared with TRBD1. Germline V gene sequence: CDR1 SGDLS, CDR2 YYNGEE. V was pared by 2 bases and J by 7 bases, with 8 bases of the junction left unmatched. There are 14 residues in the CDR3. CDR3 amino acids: CASSVDRQGSGYTF. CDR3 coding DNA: TGTGCCAGCAGCGTGGATAGACAGGGCTCTGGCTACACCTTC.